These 27 T cell receptor beta chains originate from one sample sequenced in a study of T cell repertoires in cytomegalovirus infection. These receptors have no known antigen. MiXCR, applied by TCRdb to the reads, yields one record per CDR3 protein. The repertoire holds a few hundred thousand distinct CDR3 sequences, with 35% to 50% as singletons. Sequencing used cultured PBMCs, obtained from culture after CMV antigen stimulation. The receptor source for this set is a human donor in good health (CMV status not recorded). Some clones in this sample may be carry-over from other donors' samples.

The chain has TRBV19 and TRBJ1-2; 11 bases are a match to TRBD1. CDR3 length: 16 residues. V was clipped by 5 bases and J by 4 bases; unmatched bases: 9. Germline CDR1 reads LNHDA; CDR2 reads SQIVND (reference sequence). CDR3 nucleotide sequence: TGTGCCAGTAGTCCCCGGGACAGGGGGAGAGTCTATGGCTACACCTTC. Translation: CASSPRDRGRVYGYTF.

The rearrangement uses TRBV6-2 or TRBV6-3 and TRBJ2-7; TRBD2 matches 9 bases. The germline V gene encodes CDR1 MNHEY and CDR2 SVGEGT. Trimming took 0 bases from V and 3 from J; bases not matched to a gene: 3. The CDR3 is 15 residues long. As DNA, the CDR3 is TGTGCCAGCAGTTACTCGATACTAGCGGGCTACGAGCAGTACTTC. Translated, it gives CASSYSILAGYEQYF.

This clonotype has just a few counts. The J gene is TRBJ2-3, the V gene TRBV20-1; D is possibly TRBD2 (6 bases). The germline gives CDR1 DFQATT, CDR2 SNEGSKA (reference sequence). The CDR3 totals 13 residues. The V end lost 5 bases, the J end lost 7 bases, and 16 bases lay between the germline ends. The CDR3 sequence: CSADGDGRNTQYF. In nucleotides, the CDR3 is TGCAGTGCTGATGGGGATGGGAGGAATACGCAGTATTTT.

In this sample, this clonotype turned up a few times. The chain combines TRBV6-2 or TRBV6-3 with TRBJ1-1; no clear D. V gave up 0 bases and J gave up 1 base, with 6 bases separating them. The CDR3 sequence is 14 residues long. Germline CDR1 reads MNHEY; CDR2 reads SVGEGT. CDR3 amino acids: CASSYSLKNTEAFF. CDR3 DNA: TGTGCCAGCAGTTACTCGCTGAAGAACACTGAAGCTTTCTTT.

V gene TRBV19 combines with J gene TRBJ2-7; the D is unclear. Germline CDR1 reads LNHDA; CDR2 reads SQIVND (reference sequence). V was trimmed by 1 base and J by 0 bases, leaving 4 bases between them. The CDR3 runs to 13 residues. The CDR3 DNA sequence: TGTGCCAGTAGTATAGGACCCTCCTACGAGCAGTACTTC. Protein sequence: CASSIGPSYEQYF.

V usage is TRBV2 and J usage is TRBJ1-5; 8 nucleotides line up with TRBD1. This CDR3 has 14 amino acids. After removal of 6 bases from V and 6 bases from J, the junction contained 7 bases not matched to a gene. Germline CDR1 is SNHLY and CDR2 is FYNNEI. The chain's CDR3 is CASRAGGMGQPQHF. CDR3 nucleotides: TGTGCCAGCAGAGCAGGGGGCATGGGTCAGCCCCAGCATTTT.

The chain recombines TRBV7-3 with TRBJ2-5; D is unresolved. CDR3 length equals 12 residues. Germline V gene sequence: CDR1 SGHTA, CDR2 FQGTGA. Trimming took 7 bases from V and 4 from J, leaving 10 bases between them. The CDR3 is CASTRSRETQYF. The DNA for the CDR3 is TGTGCCAGCACGAGGAGCCGAGAGACCCAGTACTTC.

This clonotype occurred a few times. The rearrangement links TRBV2 to TRBJ2-1; D might be TRBD2 (5 bases). This CDR3 is built from 16 residues. Germline V gene sequence: CDR1 SNHLY, CDR2 FYNNEI. V lost 4 bases, J lost 4 bases, and 17 bases lay in between. In DNA form, the CDR3 reads TGTGCCAGCAGTGGGATCCGGGGTTCGTCATACAATGAGCAGTTCTTC. This codes for CASSGIRGSSYNEQFF.

The CDR3 bases are TGTGCCAGCAGCCCCTCCCCCCGGGAGCAGTACTTC. It yields the protein CASSPSPREQYF. This chain joins TRBV7-4 and TRBJ2-7; D gene unclear. This CDR3 is built from 12 residues. Trimming took off 5 bases at V and 7 bases at J, with 12 bases between the two ends. Germline CDR1 SGHVT, CDR2 SQSDAQ.

This clonotype has a single count. The chain combines TRBV7-9 with TRBJ2-3; TRBD2 aligns across 16 bases. The CDR3 contains 19 residues. V gave up 4 bases and J gave up 4 bases; unmatched junction bases: 11. In germline, CDR1 is SEHNR, CDR2 FQNEAQ (reference sequence). CDR3 residues: CASSSDGTSGRGEPDTQYF. The CDR3, as DNA: TGTGCCAGCAGCTCCGACGGGACTAGCGGGAGGGGTGAGCCAGATACGCAGTATTTT.

V and J are TRBV4-1 and TRBJ2-1, with a tentative D call TRBD2 (5 bases). CDR1 and CDR2 from the germline V gene are MGHRA and YSYEKL. CDR3 length: 14 amino acids. The ends were cut back, 5 bases at V and 6 bases at J, with 14 bases in the middle. This chain's CDR3 is CASSSRTLCNEQFF. The CDR3 DNA sequence: TGCGCCAGCAGCTCACGGACTTTATGCAATGAGCAGTTCTTC.

This clonotype has ten or more counts. This chain uses TRBV7-2 with TRBJ1-3; D possibly corresponds to TRBD1 (5 bases). The CDR3 totals 16 residues. Germline assignment: CDR1 SGHTA and CDR2 FQGNSA. V dropped 5 bases and J dropped 0 bases, with 14 bases sitting between them. CDR3 nucleotides: TGTGCCAGCAGCCCAGGGACGCCCTTCTCTGGAAACACCATATATTTT. Its protein is CASSPGTPFSGNTIYF.

This clonotype was detected only a few times. The J gene is TRBJ1-2, the V gene TRBV28; 8 bases map to TRBD1. CDR3 length: 13 amino acids. J was trimmed by 8 bases and V by 6 bases; bases with no gene match: 8. Germline loops: CDR1 MDHEN, CDR2 SYDVKM. The CDR3 coding sequence is TGTGCCAGCAGGACGACAGGGGTAGGCGGCTACACCTTC. Its translation is CASRTTGVGGYTF.

V gene TRBV7-8 combines with J gene TRBJ1-2; TRBD1 is a possible D gene (5 bases). The germline V gene has CDR1 SGHVS and CDR2 FQNEAQ. Deletions cut 5 bases from V and 2 bases from J, with 12 bases between. The CDR3 length is 14 residues. The DNA for the CDR3 is TGTGCCAGCAGCCCCATGGAGGGGAACTATGGCTACACCTTC. Residues: CASSPMEGNYGYTF.

This clonotype was observed at least ten times. The chain uses TRBV7-2 and TRBJ2-1, with 11 bases that match TRBD2. This CDR3 has 14 residues. Germline loops: CDR1 SGHTA, CDR2 FQGNSA. V dropped 5 bases and J dropped 7; count of bases not matched to a gene: 4. The CDR3 nucleotides read TGTGCCAGCAGCCGGAGACTAGCGGGGAATGAGCAGTTCTTC. Its protein product is CASSRRLAGNEQFF.

The rearrangement links TRBV7-2 to TRBJ2-1, with 14 bases identical to TRBD2. CDR3 size: 16 residues. Germline values: CDR1 SGHTA, CDR2 FQGNSA. After removal of 1 base from V and 9 bases from J, the junction contained 5 bases not matched to a gene. The CDR3 DNA reads as TGTGCCAGCAGCTTAGGGACTAGCGGGAGGATGAGTGAGCAGTTCTTC. Its protein is CASSLGTSGRMSEQFF.

The genes are TRBV25-1 and TRBJ2-5; D is possibly TRBD1 (5 bases). Germline-derived CDR1 and CDR2 are MGHDK and SYGVNS. The ends were cut back, 4 bases at V and 5 bases at J, with 11 bases in the middle. CDR3 length equals 13 residues. The CDR3 loop is CASSAQGMETQYF. For the CDR3, the DNA is TGTGCCAGCAGTGCTCAGGGTATGGAGACCCAGTACTTC.

The table lists this clonotype with many counts. V gene TRBV7-2 combines with J gene TRBJ2-3; D not certain. There are 12 residues in the CDR3. The V gene lost 8 bases and the J gene lost 6 bases, with 12 bases spanning the gap. CDR1 and CDR2 (germline): SGHTA, FQGNSA. In nucleotides, the CDR3 is TGTGCCAGCGGCCCGTTTCGGGATACGCAGTATTTT. Translating it yields CASGPFRDTQYF. Based on the CDR3 plus reference TRBV7-2 and TRBJ2-3, the full variable domain is GAGVSQSPSNKVTEKGKDVELRCDPISGHTALYWYRQSLGQGLEFLIYFQGNSAPDKSGLPSDRFSAERTGGSVSTLTIQRTQQEDSAVYLCASGPFRDTQYFGPGTRLTVL.

This clonotype showed up many times. The chain combines TRBV7-6 with TRBJ2-7; D is unclear. CDR1 is SGHVS, CDR2 FNYEAQ, per germline. V lost 4 bases and J lost 0, with 4 bases in between. CDR3 length equals 12 residues. CDR3 nucleotides: TGTGCCAGCAGCTCCACCTCCTACGAGCAGTACTTC. The encoded protein is CASSSTSYEQYF.

V usage is TRBV10-3 and J usage is TRBJ1-2, with D tentatively TRBD1 (5 bases). Trimming removed 0 bases from V and 9 bases from J, with 11 bases in between. The CDR3 extends over 13 amino acids. Germline-derived CDR1 and CDR2 are ENHRY and SYGVKD. This chain's CDR3 is CAISESPGGSYTF. The CDR3, as DNA: TGTGCCATCAGTGAGTCGCCGGGGGGAAGCTACACCTTC.

The chain joins TRBV12-3 or TRBV12-4 to TRBJ1-2, with D uncertain. The CDR3 has 14 amino acids. V dropped 1 base and J dropped 7 bases, with 13 bases sitting between them. The CDR3 DNA is TGTGCCAGCAGTTTAGAGGCATCCTCCAGTGGCTACACCTTC. As protein: CASSLEASSSGYTF.

V gene TRBV12-3 or TRBV12-4 combines with J gene TRBJ1-6; TRBD1 agrees at 7 bases. The CDR3 runs to 15 residues. V trimming: 6 bases; J trimming: 2 bases; junction bases outside the gene matches: 4. The CDR3 sequence: CASRDREAYNSPLHF. Here the CDR3 DNA reads TGTGCCAGCAGAGACAGGGAAGCCTATAATTCACCCCTCCACTTT.

The chain uses TRBV12-3 or TRBV12-4 and TRBJ1-5; D may be TRBD1 (6 bases). With 3 bases removed from V and 0 bases from J, the gap between germline ends came to 18 bases. The CDR3 loop spans 18 amino acids. The CDR3 protein is CASSFVYTGRISNQPQHF. CDR3 bases: TGTGCCAGCAGTTTCGTCTATACAGGGAGGATTAGCAATCAGCCCCAGCATTTT.

The chain recombines TRBV13 with TRBJ1-5, with D perhaps matching TRBD1 (5 bases). Germline CDR1 PRHDT, CDR2 FYEKMQ (reference sequence). This CDR3 comprises 12 residues. The germline V and J ends were trimmed by 3 bases and 7 bases, with 7 bases remaining between them. DNA for the CDR3: TGTGCCAGCAGCTTTAACAGGCAGCCCCAGCATTTT. It specifies CASSFNRQPQHF.

In nucleotides, the CDR3 is TGCGCCAGCAGCGCCCGAACGGGCGGGATTGTTTATAATGAGCAGTTCTTC. It is translated as CASSARTGGIVYNEQFF. The gene calls are TRBV4-1 and TRBJ2-1; the D gene is possibly TRBD2 (6 bases). This CDR3 has 17 residues. The V and J ends lost 5 bases and 7 bases respectively, with 24 bases between them. The germline V gene has CDR1 MGHRA and CDR2 YSYEKL.

This clonotype was detected a few times. The junction departs from the called germline gene at one end, perhaps through a read error. This chain joins TRBV2 and TRBJ2-7, with a possible D match to TRBD1 (5 bases). The germline gives CDR1 SNHLY, CDR2 FYNNEI. The CDR3 consists of 12 residues. CDR3 region: CASSERPGHLDF. The CDR3 nucleotides read TGTGCCAGCAGTGAACGTCCCGGACACCTCGACTTC.

The chain combines TRBV7-2 with TRBJ1-1, with D tentatively TRBD1 (5 bases). The CDR3 covers 15 residues. The V gene's germline CDR1 is SGHTA and CDR2 FQGNSA. V was clipped by 5 bases and J by 0 bases, with 13 bases between them. CDR3 in amino acids: CASSPDSQMNTEAFF. The DNA of the CDR3 is TGTGCCAGCAGCCCCGACAGCCAGATGAACACTGAAGCTTTCTTT.